This record covers a single TCR beta chain. Antigen specificity is unknown. From the 5' RACE reads, TCRdb called clonotypes with MiXCR, one entry per CDR3 protein. The sample contains around 200,000 distinct CDR3 sequences, about 18% of which appear only once. CDR3 size: 13 residues. V shed 7 bases and J shed 8 bases, with 12 bases lying between them. From germline, CDR1 is ENHRY and CDR2 SYGVKD. This sample is part of a study of T-cell memory formation after mild COVID-19. The study's findings and limits: CM and EM subsets held most contracting CD4+ clones; EMRA held CD8+ ones.

The sample was PBMCs or a T cell subset sorted from them (not recorded which). This chain links TRBV10-3 with TRBJ1-6; tentative D call: TRBD1 (5 bases). The clonotype was recovered from a man between 18 and 35 years old who had mild COVID-19 (a few samples of this study predate the infection). Cell type and time point are not known. This CDR3 is CAIKGRLDSPLHF. The CDR3 DNA sequence: TGTGCCATCAAGGGGAGGCTGGATTCACCCCTCCACTTT.